The 11 T cell receptor beta chains in this list originate from one sample, sequenced in a study of early T cells in non-severe SARS-CoV-2 infection. TCRdb independently ran MiXCR on the 5' RACE reads; one entry per CDR3 protein. Of just over 80,000 distinct CDR3 sequences in the sample, approximately 13% were seen once. Source material: whole blood. The receptor set was obtained from an adult who was a healthcare worker with PCR-confirmed SARS-CoV-2 infection or an uninfected control (not recorded which).

The chain links TRBV6-6 to TRBJ2-3; no firm D call. Trimming removed 4 bases at V and 4 bases at J, with 6 bases between. Germline V CDR1 and CDR2: MNHNY, SVGAGI (reference sequence). The CDR3 is made up of 12 amino acids. CDR3 residues: CASSWVADTQYF. In nucleotides, the CDR3 is TGTGCCAGCAGTTGGGTCGCAGATACGCAGTATTTT.

This chain joins TRBV6-2 or TRBV6-3 and TRBJ2-3; D unclear. The CDR3 has 14 residues. The germline V and J ends were trimmed by 2 bases and 0 bases, with 6 bases remaining between them. The germline CDR1 and CDR2 sequences are MNHEY and SVGEGT. The CDR3 DNA is TGTGCCAGCAGTTACGTGGACAGCACAGATACGCAGTATTTT. Translated, it gives CASSYVDSTDTQYF.

As concerns this clonotype: One end of the junction varies from germline; a read error may be responsible. V usage is TRBV7-7 and J usage is TRBJ2-5; D possibly corresponds to TRBD1 (6 bases). Germline-derived CDR1 and CDR2 are SSHAT and FNYEAQ (reference sequence). This CDR3 region has 15 residues. The DNA for the CDR3 is TGTGCTAGCAGCTTTGCAAAGGGGACAACGGAGACCCAGTACTTC. It translates to CASSFAKGTTETQYF.

Only a few counts were recorded for this clonotype. V is TRBV5-6 and J is TRBJ2-7; 9 positions agree with TRBD2. From germline, CDR1 is SGHDT and CDR2 YYEEEE. The CDR3 has 21 residues. After removal of 3 bases from V and 3 bases from J, the junction contained 25 bases not matched to a gene. The CDR3 spells CASSSTPLTSGLTTKIYEQYF. The CDR3 DNA is TGTGCCAGCAGCTCGACTCCACTGACTAGCGGCCTGACCACGAAGATCTACGAGCAGTACTTC.

At least ten counts were recorded for this clonotype. The chain has TRBV5-6 and TRBJ1-5; the D is unclear. This CDR3 region has 13 residues. In germline, CDR1 is SGHDT, CDR2 YYEEEE. V was cut by 1 base and J by 6 bases, with 8 bases left in between. This chain's CDR3 is CASSLSGFQPQHF. The CDR3 DNA sequence: TGTGCCAGCAGCTTGAGCGGTTTTCAGCCCCAGCATTTT.

This clonotype was observed a handful of times. The chain is built from TRBV9 and TRBJ2-3; 8 nucleotides align to TRBD2. CDR1 and CDR2 (germline): SGDLS, YYNGEE. The CDR3 spans 14 residues. V was clipped by 0 bases and J by 8 bases; unmatched bases: 5. The CDR3 is CASSVAGGFGTQYF. CDR3 coding DNA: TGTGCCAGCAGCGTAGCGGGGGGGTTCGGTACGCAGTATTTT.

This clonotype was seen more than once but under ten times. The chain has TRBV7-2 and TRBJ2-5; D gene unclear. The CDR3 is 11 amino acids. V was shortened by 5 bases and J by 5 bases, with 6 bases between the two germline ends. Germline V gene data show CDR1 as SGHTA and CDR2 as FQGNSA. CDR3 sequence: CASSNGETQYF. CDR3 bases: TGTGCCAGCAGCAACGGGGAGACCCAGTACTTC.

V and J are TRBV6-5 and TRBJ2-7; D possibly corresponds to TRBD1 (6 bases). V shed 2 bases and J shed 4 bases, with 12 bases lying between them. Looked up from germline, CDR1 is MNHEY and CDR2 is SVGAGI. This CDR3 comprises 14 residues. The CDR3 sequence is CASSYASRGYEQYF. Here the CDR3 DNA reads TGTGCCAGCAGTTACGCGAGCAGGGGATACGAGCAGTACTTC.

This clonotype was seen more than once but under ten times. This chain links TRBV6-1 with TRBJ1-5; D remains ambiguous. The CDR3 sequence is 17 residues long. The germline V gene encodes CDR1 MNHNS and CDR2 SASEGT. V dropped 2 bases and J dropped 5 bases, with 19 bases sitting between them. Here the CDR3 reads CASSEHRASPPHQPQHF. As DNA, the CDR3 is TGTGCCAGCAGTGAACACCGGGCCTCCCCGCCTCATCAGCCCCAGCATTTT.

This clonotype was found a few times. The rearrangement links TRBV3-1 to TRBJ2-1, with 8 bases fitting TRBD2. In germline, CDR1 is LGHDT, CDR2 YNNKEL (reference sequence). This CDR3 spans 17 amino acids. After removal of 4 bases from V and 3 bases from J, the junction contained 11 bases not matched to a gene. The CDR3 sequence is CASSPSGLALFYNEQFF. The CDR3 nucleotides read TGTGCCAGCAGCCCTTCCGGACTAGCACTTTTCTACAATGAGCAGTTCTTC.

The table lists this clonotype with many counts. V gene TRBV5-1 combines with J gene TRBJ2-2; D unresolved. The CDR3 contains 15 residues. Per the germline V gene, CDR1 is SGHRS and CDR2 is YFSETQ. The ends were cut back, 1 base at V and 0 bases at J, with 7 bases in the middle. The CDR3, as DNA: TGCGCCAGCAGCTTGCGGGCCTCGAACACCGGGGAGCTGTTTTTT. Its translation: CASSLRASNTGELFF.